The source of this T cell receptor beta chain is a study of cytomegalovirus exposure and HLA in healthy donors. General study points: CMV serostatus was the only recorded immune exposure for donors. Cytomegalovirus status, reportedly, was diagnosed with high specificity and sensitivity by the classifier. There were 160 or so TCR beta chains listed as cytomegalovirus-associated.

In the PCR, 60 Vbeta and 13 Jbeta primers were used. Clones were read by immunoSEQ multiplex PCR, and TCRdb kept only the in-frame ones, dropping some. The data contain 140,000 to 150,000 clones, roughly 86% of them singletons. V shed 5 bases and J 8 bases; nucleotides not matched to a gene: 8. Germline V CDR1 and CDR2: ENHRY, SYGVKD. The CDR3 totals 13 residues. Concerning this clone: Its antigen is not known.

The sequence was obtained from a woman between 35 and 50 years old in good health and CMV-seronegative. The chain has TRBV10-3 and TRBJ1-2; 7 positions match TRBD1. The sample taken for sequencing was PBMCs. CDR3: CAISPDRDRGYTF. The CDR3 DNA is TGTGCCATCAGTCCCGACAGGGACCGCGGCTACACCTTC.